This section outlines one T cell receptor beta chain sequence together with its context. The clone's antigen remains unknown. Per-nucleotide qualities are absent, and no much larger clonotype sits a single base away. The instrument was an Illumina Genome Analyzer IIx. Starting from the raw public reads, TCRdb applied fastp trimming at Q25, assembled clones with MiXCR and retained in-frame beta chains. Entries that share a CDR3 protein sequence are merged under the most common genes and DNA. This sample holds 15,000 or so distinct CDR3 sequences; roughly a third were observed only once. The biggest ten clones account for more than 15% of the sample. The data derive from a study (dated by TCRdb to the early 2010s). From its cysteine to its phenylalanine, the CDR3 spans 18 amino acids. Of the read, only the CDR3 DNA is kept; its 54 bases are in frame from base 1. The germline V gene encodes CDR1 MDHEN and CDR2 SYDVKM. Trimming costs V 5 bases and J 13 bases, and their ends lie 32 bases apart.

The origin of this receptor is a human donor. This receptor chain uses TRBV28 and TRBJ2-2; TRBD2 is a possible D gene, resting on 5 matching bases. Material: blood. The DNA sequence is TGTGCCAGCAGTAGCAGCAGTTCGATAAGCGGCCGCCATGGAGGGCTGTTTTTT. Translated, this gives CASSSSSSISGRHGGLFF.